This T cell receptor beta chain was sequenced during a study of long-term antiretroviral therapy in people with HIV. General study findings and limits: Pre-ART-expanded clones dominated the repertoire at all time points. Transplant-donor-level diversity was not reached after ART, though diversity increased.

This CDR3 is 15 amino acids long. V lost 3 bases and J lost 0; bases outside the gene matches: 4. Germline CDR1 SQVTM, CDR2 ANQGSEA. The authors ran the immunoSEQ assay, v3.0, at survey level. Using immunoSEQ multiplex PCR, the repertoire was profiled, and TCRdb retains in-frame clones only, with some absent. The sample includes 20,000 to 25,000 clones, around 87% of them seen just once. On this clone: Its antigen remains unknown.

The chain uses TRBV29-1 and TRBJ2-1; TRBD1 matches 8 bases. The clonotype comes from a woman in her 30s with HIV. Here the sequenced sample was unsorted PBMCs, taken 1.9 years after starting antiretroviral therapy. CDR3 region: CSVEQGASSYNEQFF. The CDR3 nucleotides are TGCAGCGTTGAGCAGGGGGCGAGCTCCTACAATGAGCAGTTCTTC.